This TCR beta chain came from a study of response to subunit inactivated influenza vaccine. TCRdb itself ran the RT-PCR reads through MiXCR, one entry per CDR3 protein. The table has just under 550,000 distinct CDR3 sequences, around 21% seen once; the top ten hold around 2.8%. V gave up 7 bases and J gave up 2 bases; unmatched junction bases: 8. The CDR3 has 14 amino acids. The germline gives CDR1 MNHNS, CDR2 SASEGT. The sample was also reused in another study, on T cells expressing NK-cell markers. This second study says: What made the TCR beta cDNA was 5'RACE template switching with UMIs.

The sample was CD4+ T cells sorted from PBMCs, taken less than 13 days after vaccination. V gene TRBV6-1 combines with J gene TRBJ2-7, with 7 bases identical to TRBD2. This clonotype originated in a man aged 45-60 years who received an inactivated influenza vaccine. CDR3 sequence: CASNSGGSAYEQYF. The CDR3 nucleotides read TGTGCCAGCAACTCGGGGGGTTCGGCCTACGAGCAGTACTTC.